This T cell receptor (beta chain) was profiled in a study of early T cells in non-severe SARS-CoV-2 infection. Study at large: RNA in bulk from unsorted whole blood was sequenced, and chains were unpaired. Broader study findings: Reliance on VDJdb matching favored anti-spike CD8 responses; private and CD4 specificities were missed.

Researchers tagged individual cDNA molecules with unique molecular identifiers. TCRdb called the 5' RACE reads again in MiXCR, with one record for every CDR3 protein. The sample has about 58,000 distinct CDR3 sequences; 9.5% to 15% are singletons. As for this clonotype: Antigen specificity is unknown.

Material: whole blood. This clonotype was sampled from an adult who was a healthcare worker with PCR-confirmed SARS-CoV-2 infection or an uninfected control (not recorded which).

The CDR3 region is CATRIRDSSYEQYF. In DNA form, the CDR3 reads TGCGCCACTAGGATCCGGGACAGCTCCTACGAGCAGTACTTC. This sequence joins TRBV5-1 and TRBJ2-7; 7 bases align to TRBD1. CDR1 is SGHRS, CDR2 YFSETQ, per germline. Losses at the gene ends were 9 bases for V and 0 bases for J; bases not matched to a gene: 9. The CDR3 consists of 14 residues.